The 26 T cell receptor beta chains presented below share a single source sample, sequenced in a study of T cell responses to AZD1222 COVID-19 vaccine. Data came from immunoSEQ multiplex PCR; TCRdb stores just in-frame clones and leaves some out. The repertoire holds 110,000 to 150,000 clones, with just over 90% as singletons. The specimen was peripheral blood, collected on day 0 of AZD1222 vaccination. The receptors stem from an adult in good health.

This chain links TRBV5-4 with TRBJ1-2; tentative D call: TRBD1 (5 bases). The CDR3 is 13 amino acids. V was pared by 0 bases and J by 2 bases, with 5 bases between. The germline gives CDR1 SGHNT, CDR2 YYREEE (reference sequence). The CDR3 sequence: CASSLDRNYGYTF. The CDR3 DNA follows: TGTGCCAGCAGCTTGGACAGGAACTATGGCTACACCTTC.

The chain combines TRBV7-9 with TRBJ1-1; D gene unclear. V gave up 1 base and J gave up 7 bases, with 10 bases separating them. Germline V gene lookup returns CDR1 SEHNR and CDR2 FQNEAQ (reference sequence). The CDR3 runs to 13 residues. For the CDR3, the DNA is TGTGCCAGCAGCTTAGAAAGAGGGATTGAAGCTTTCTTT. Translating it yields CASSLERGIEAFF.

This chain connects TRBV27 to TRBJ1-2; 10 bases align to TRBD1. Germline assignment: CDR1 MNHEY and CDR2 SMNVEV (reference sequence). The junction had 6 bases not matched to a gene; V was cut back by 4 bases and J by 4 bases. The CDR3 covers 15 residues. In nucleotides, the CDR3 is TGTGCCAGCAGTTCGAGACAGGGGGCCGGCTATGGCTACACCTTC. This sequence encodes CASSSRQGAGYGYTF.

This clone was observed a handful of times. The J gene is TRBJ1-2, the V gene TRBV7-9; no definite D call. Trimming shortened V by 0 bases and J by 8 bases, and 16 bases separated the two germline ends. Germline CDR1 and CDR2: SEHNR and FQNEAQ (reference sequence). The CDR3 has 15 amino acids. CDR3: CASSLAEAGMEGYTF. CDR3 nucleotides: TGTGCCAGCAGCTTAGCGGAAGCGGGAATGGAAGGCTACACCTTC.

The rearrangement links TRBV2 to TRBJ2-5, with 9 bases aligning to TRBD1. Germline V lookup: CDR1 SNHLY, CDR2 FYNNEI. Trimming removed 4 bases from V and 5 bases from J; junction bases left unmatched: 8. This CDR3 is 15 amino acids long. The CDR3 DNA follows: TGTGCCAGCAGTGTTTCCAGGGGGACAGGGGAGACCCAGTACTTC. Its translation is CASSVSRGTGETQYF.

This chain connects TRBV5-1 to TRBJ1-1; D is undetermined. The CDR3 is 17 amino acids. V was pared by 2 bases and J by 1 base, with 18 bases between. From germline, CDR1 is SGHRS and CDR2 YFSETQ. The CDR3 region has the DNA TGCGCCAGCAGCTTTCTCATCGGTCTGCGGGCGAACACTGAAGCTTTCTTT. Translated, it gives CASSFLIGLRANTEAFF.

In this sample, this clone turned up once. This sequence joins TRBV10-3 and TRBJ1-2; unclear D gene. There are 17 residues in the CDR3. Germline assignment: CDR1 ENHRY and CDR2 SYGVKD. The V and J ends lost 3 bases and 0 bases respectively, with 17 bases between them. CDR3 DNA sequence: TGTGCCATCAGTGACGGAGGCAGGAATGGAGCTAACTATGGCTACACCTTC. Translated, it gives CAISDGGRNGANYGYTF.

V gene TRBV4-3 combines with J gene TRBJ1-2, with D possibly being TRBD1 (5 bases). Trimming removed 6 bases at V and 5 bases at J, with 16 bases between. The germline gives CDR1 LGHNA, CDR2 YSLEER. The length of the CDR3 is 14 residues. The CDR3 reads CASSPTGGGYGYTF. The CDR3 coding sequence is TGCGCCAGCAGTCCAACGGGTGGGGGTTATGGCTACACCTTC.

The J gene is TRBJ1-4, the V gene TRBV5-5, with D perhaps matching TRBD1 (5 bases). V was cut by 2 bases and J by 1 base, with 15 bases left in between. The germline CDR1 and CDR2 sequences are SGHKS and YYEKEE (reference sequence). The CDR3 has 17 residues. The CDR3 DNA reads TGTGCCAGCAGCTTAGGGCTGGGGGGAGGAACTAATGAAAAACTGTTTTTT. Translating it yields CASSLGLGGGTNEKLFF.

CDR3 region: CASRDSYNSPLHF. As DNA, the CDR3 is TGTGCCAGCAGGGACTCCTATAATTCACCCCTCCACTTT. The J gene is TRBJ1-6, the V gene TRBV6-1; no clear D. Trimming removed 6 bases from V and 0 bases from J, with 3 bases in between. This CDR3 is 13 amino acids long. Germline CDR1 is MNHNS and CDR2 is SASEGT.

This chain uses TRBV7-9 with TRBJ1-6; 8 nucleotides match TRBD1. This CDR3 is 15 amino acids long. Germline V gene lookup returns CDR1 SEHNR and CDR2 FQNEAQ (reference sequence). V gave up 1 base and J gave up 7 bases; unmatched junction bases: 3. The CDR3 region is CASSLVRDRNSPLHF. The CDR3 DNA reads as TGTGCCAGCAGCTTAGTTAGGGACAGGAATTCACCCCTCCACTTT.

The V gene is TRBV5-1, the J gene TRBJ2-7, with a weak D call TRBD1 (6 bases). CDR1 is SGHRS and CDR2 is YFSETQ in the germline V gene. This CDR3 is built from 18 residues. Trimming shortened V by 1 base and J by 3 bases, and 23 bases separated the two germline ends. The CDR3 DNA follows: TGCGCCAGCAGCTTGCGGGCAAGCTTGAGGACAGCCAGCTACGAGCAGTACTTC. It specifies CASSLRASLRTASYEQYF.

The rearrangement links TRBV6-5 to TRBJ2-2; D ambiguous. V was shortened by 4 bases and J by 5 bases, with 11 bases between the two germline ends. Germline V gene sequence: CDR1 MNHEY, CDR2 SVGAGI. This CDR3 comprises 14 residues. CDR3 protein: CASSSLVGTGELFF. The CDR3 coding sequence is TGTGCCAGCAGTTCTCTAGTAGGGACCGGGGAGCTGTTTTTT.

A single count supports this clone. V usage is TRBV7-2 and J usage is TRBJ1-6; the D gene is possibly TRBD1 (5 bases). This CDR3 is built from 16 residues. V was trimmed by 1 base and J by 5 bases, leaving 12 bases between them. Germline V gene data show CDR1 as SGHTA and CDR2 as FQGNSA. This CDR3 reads CASSLVPGRNNSPLHF. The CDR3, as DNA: TGTGCCAGCAGCTTAGTGCCAGGGAGGAATAATTCACCCCTCCACTTT.

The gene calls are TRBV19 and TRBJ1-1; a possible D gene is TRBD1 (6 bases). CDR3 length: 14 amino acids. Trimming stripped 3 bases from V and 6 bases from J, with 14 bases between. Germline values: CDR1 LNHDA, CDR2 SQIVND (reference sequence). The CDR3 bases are TGTGCCAGTAGTATTCTCGTCAGGGGTGCTGAAGCTTTCTTT. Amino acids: CASSILVRGAEAFF. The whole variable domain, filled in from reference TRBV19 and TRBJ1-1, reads DGGITQSPKYLFRKEGQNVTLSCEQNLNHDAMYWYRQDPGQGLRLIYYSQIVNDFQKGDIAEGYSVSREKKESFPLTVTSAQKNPTAFYLCASSILVRGAEAFFGQGTRLTVV.

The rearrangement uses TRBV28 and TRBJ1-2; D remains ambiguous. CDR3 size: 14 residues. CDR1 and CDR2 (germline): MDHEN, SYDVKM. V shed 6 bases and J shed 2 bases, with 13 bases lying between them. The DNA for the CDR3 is TGTGCCAGCAGACGACCCGCGGAGAACTATGGCTACACCTTC. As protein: CASRRPAENYGYTF.

The CDR3 DNA reads TGTGCCAGCAGTATCGCCGGGACGGGCAATCAGCCCCAGCATTTT. Its translation: CASSIAGTGNQPQHF. V usage is TRBV6-5 and J usage is TRBJ1-5, with D maybe TRBD1 (5 bases). Germline assignment: CDR1 MNHEY and CDR2 SVGAGI. This CDR3 has 15 residues. Trimming pared 5 bases from V and 2 bases from J, leaving 13 bases between.

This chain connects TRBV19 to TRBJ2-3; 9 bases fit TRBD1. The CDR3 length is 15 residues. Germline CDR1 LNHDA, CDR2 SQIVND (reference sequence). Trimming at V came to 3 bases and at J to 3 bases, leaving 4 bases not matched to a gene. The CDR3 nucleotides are TGTGCCAGTAGTATCAACAGGGGGCGGACAGATACGCAGTATTTT. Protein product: CASSINRGRTDTQYF.

The CDR3: CASSMNSYEQYF. The CDR3 DNA sequence: TGTGCCAGTAGTATGAACTCCTACGAGCAGTACTTC. This chain links TRBV19 with TRBJ2-7; D is uncertain. The germline CDR1 and CDR2 sequences are LNHDA and SQIVND (reference sequence). The CDR3 runs 12 residues. V lost 3 bases to trimming and J lost 0 bases, with 3 bases between them.

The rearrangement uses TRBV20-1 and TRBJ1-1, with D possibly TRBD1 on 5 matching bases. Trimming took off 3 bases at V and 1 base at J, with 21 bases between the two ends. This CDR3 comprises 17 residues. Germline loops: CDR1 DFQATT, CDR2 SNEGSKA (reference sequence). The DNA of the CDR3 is TGCAGTGCTAGTGGGTGGGGGGGACCTACTAAGAACACTGAAGCTTTCTTT. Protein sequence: CSASGWGGPTKNTEAFF.

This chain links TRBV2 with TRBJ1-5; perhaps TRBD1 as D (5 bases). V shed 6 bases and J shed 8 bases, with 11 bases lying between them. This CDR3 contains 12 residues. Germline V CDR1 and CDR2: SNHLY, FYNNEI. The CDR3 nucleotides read TGTGCCAGCAGCCAGGGAAAGGAGCCCCAGCATTTT. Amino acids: CASSQGKEPQHF.

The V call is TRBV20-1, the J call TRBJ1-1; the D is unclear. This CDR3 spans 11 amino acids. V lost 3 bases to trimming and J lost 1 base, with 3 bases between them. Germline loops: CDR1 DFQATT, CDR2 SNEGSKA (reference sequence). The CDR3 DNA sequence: TGCAGTGCTAGGGAGAACACTGAAGCTTTCTTT. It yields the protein CSARENTEAFF.

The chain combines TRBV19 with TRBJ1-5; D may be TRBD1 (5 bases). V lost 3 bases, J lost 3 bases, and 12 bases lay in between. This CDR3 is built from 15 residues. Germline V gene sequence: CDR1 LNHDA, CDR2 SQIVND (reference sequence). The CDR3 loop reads CASSMVPGPNQPQHF. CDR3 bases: TGTGCCAGTAGTATGGTCCCAGGGCCCAATCAGCCCCAGCATTTT.

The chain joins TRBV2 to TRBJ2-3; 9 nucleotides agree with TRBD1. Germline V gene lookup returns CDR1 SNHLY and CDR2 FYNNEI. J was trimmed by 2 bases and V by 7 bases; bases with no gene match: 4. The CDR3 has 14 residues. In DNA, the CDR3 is TGTGCCAGCAACGGACAGGGGCCCACAGATACGCAGTATTTT. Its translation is CASNGQGPTDTQYF.

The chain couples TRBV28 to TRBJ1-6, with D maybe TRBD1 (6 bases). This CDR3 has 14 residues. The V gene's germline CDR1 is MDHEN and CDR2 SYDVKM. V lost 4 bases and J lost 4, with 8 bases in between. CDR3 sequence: CASSSGTYNSPLHF. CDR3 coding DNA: TGTGCCAGCAGTTCCGGGACATATAATTCACCCCTCCACTTT. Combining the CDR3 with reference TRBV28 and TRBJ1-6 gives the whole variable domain DVKVTQSSRYLVKRTGEKVFLECVQDMDHENMFWYRQDPGLGLRLIYFSYDVKMKEKGDIPEGYSVSREKKERFSLILESASTNQTSMYLCASSSGTYNSPLHFGNGTRLTVT.

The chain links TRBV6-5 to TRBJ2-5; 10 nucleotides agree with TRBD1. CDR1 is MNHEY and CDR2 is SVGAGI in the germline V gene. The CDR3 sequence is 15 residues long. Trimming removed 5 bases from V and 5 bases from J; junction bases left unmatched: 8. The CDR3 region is CASSQTMGQGETQYF. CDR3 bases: TGTGCCAGCAGTCAAACCATGGGACAGGGGGAGACCCAGTACTTC.